This passage covers 16 T cell receptor beta chains from one sample sequenced in a study of neurological immune-mediated disorders. TCRdb independently ran MiXCR on the 5' RACE reads; one entry per CDR3 protein. The sample contains around 69,000 distinct CDR3 sequences, roughly 4.3% of which appear only once. The specimen was PBMCs. All receptors derive from a man aged 25-45 years with multiple sclerosis.

This clonotype was seen repeatedly, ten times or more. This sequence joins TRBV27 and TRBJ2-7; 7 bases match TRBD1. J lost 3 bases, V lost 5 bases, and 7 bases had no gene match. This CDR3 spans 14 amino acids. Germline CDR1 and CDR2: MNHEY and SMNVEV (reference sequence). The CDR3 DNA follows: TGTGCCAGCAGTCTCTCGACAGGGAGCTACGAGCAGTACTTC. The encoded protein is CASSLSTGSYEQYF.

In this sample, this clonotype turned up many times. V gene TRBV6-6 combines with J gene TRBJ2-2, with TRBD1 matching 7 bases. Trimming took 5 bases from V and 6 from J; bases not matched to a gene: 3. In germline, CDR1 is MNHNY, CDR2 SVGAGI (reference sequence). The CDR3 extends over 13 amino acids. CDR3 nucleotide sequence: TGTGCCAGCAGTGACAGGGAGTCCGGGGAGCTGTTTTTT. Its protein product is CASSDRESGELFF.

This clonotype showed up just a few times. The rearrangement links TRBV15 to TRBJ1-1; possible D gene TRBD1, 5 bases. The V end lost 5 bases, the J end lost 5 bases, and 18 bases lay between the germline ends. Per germline, CDR1 LNHNV and CDR2 YYDKDF (reference sequence). The CDR3 has 15 amino acids. The CDR3 sequence: CATSSTPGLGTEAFF. The CDR3 nucleotides are TGTGCCACCAGCTCCACGCCAGGGTTGGGGACTGAAGCTTTCTTT. The whole variable domain, remainder taken from reference TRBV15 and TRBJ1-1, is DAMVIQNPRYQVTQFGKPVTLSCSQTLNHNVMYWYQQKSSQAPKLLFHYYDKDFNNEADTPDNFQSRRPNTSFCFLDIRSPGLGDTAMYLCATSSTPGLGTEAFFGQGTRLTVV.

This clonotype was detected only a few times. The rearrangement links TRBV5-1 to TRBJ2-7; 7 bases fit TRBD1. The CDR3 covers 14 residues. Per the germline V gene, CDR1 is SGHRS and CDR2 is YFSETQ. The V gene end was trimmed by 0 bases and the J gene end by 4 bases; junction bases not matched to a gene: 4. As DNA, the CDR3 is TGCGCCAGCAGCTTGGGACAGGGCAGTTACGAGCAGTACTTC. As protein: CASSLGQGSYEQYF.

This clonotype was observed many times. The chain is built from TRBV24-1 and TRBJ2-1, with 10 bases matching TRBD1. CDR3 length equals 16 residues. With 4 bases clipped from V and 9 bases from J, the junction kept 11 bases outside the gene matches. Germline V CDR1 and CDR2: KGHDR, SFDVKD. CDR3 nucleotides: TGTGCCACCAGTGAGCGCGGACAGGGGGTTAGGAGTGAGCAGTTCTTC. This codes for CATSERGQGVRSEQFF.

Of note for this clonotype: At one boundary the junction diverges from the germline segment, which might be a read error. The chain carries TRBV27 and TRBJ1-5; no reliable D call. The CDR3 loop spans 16 amino acids. Germline CDR1 and CDR2: MNHEY and SMNVEV (reference sequence). CDR3 DNA: TGTGCCAGCAGTTTATCGACCTTGGTTAGCAATCAGCCCCAGAATTTT. As protein: CASSLSTLVSNQPQNF.

This clonotype has just a few counts. The CDR3 is CAITRHHQGNSGNTIYF. DNA for the CDR3: TGTGCCATCACCCGGCATCACCAGGGAAACTCTGGAAACACCATATATTTT. The chain is built from TRBV10-3 and TRBJ1-3; weak D call: TRBD1 (5 bases). Germline CDR1 reads ENHRY; CDR2 reads SYGVKD. The length of the CDR3 is 17 residues. V was shortened by 7 bases and J by 0 bases, with 19 bases between the two germline ends.

About this clonotype itself: Just one base apart from a much larger clone, this may be a read error. The V call is TRBV24-1, the J call TRBJ2-3; the D gene is possibly TRBD2 (5 bases). Deletions cut 6 bases from V and 2 bases from J, with 11 bases between. CDR1 is KGHDR, CDR2 SFDVKD, per germline. CDR3 length equals 14 residues. The CDR3 is CATSKLGNTDTQYF. CDR3 DNA sequence: TGTGCCACCAGTAAACTAGGAAACACAGATACGCAGTATTTT.

Many counts were recorded for this clonotype. The chain has TRBV15 and TRBJ1-4; 7 bases match TRBD1. V trimming: 3 bases; J trimming: 6 bases; junction bases outside the gene matches: 1. In germline, CDR1 is LNHNV, CDR2 YYDKDF (reference sequence). The CDR3 is 13 residues long. CDR3 protein: CATSSGTDEKLFF. CDR3 bases: TGTGCCACCAGCAGCGGGACAGATGAAAAACTGTTTTTT.

The chain couples TRBV18 to TRBJ2-1, with D possibly called TRBD1 or TRBD2 (5 bases each). The V and J ends lost 2 bases and 0 bases respectively, with 8 bases between them. Germline-derived CDR1 and CDR2 are KGHSH and LQKENI. The CDR3 length is 15 residues. The CDR3 spells CASSPVRGSYNEQFF. CDR3 nucleotides: TGTGCCAGCTCACCAGTGAGGGGCTCCTACAATGAGCAGTTCTTC.

This clonotype has ten or more counts. The chain links TRBV12-3 or TRBV12-4 to TRBJ2-3; 7 bases map to TRBD2. Losses at the gene ends were 3 bases for V and 3 bases for J; bases not matched to a gene: 9. This CDR3 has 16 amino acids. CDR3: CASSLARAGKTDTQYF. CDR3 sequence (DNA): TGTGCCAGCAGTTTGGCGCGAGCGGGAAAGACAGATACGCAGTATTTT.

This clonotype appeared a single time. A much larger clone sits a single nucleotide away, making a read error possible. The chain links TRBV20-1 to TRBJ2-7; D possibly matches TRBD1 or TRBD2 (6 bases each). The V gene lost 2 bases and the J gene lost 7 bases, with 21 bases spanning the gap. The CDR3 runs to 15 residues. Germline values: CDR1 DFQATT, CDR2 SNEGSKA (reference sequence). DNA for the CDR3: TGCAGTGCTAGAAAAACAGGCCCTAAGGGGGGTGAGCAGTACTTC. Translation gives CSARKTGPKGGEQYF.

This clonotype has more than one count but fewer than ten. At one end the junction does not follow the germline gene, possibly because of a read error. This rearrangement joins TRBV27 to TRBJ1-6; 7 positions agree with TRBD1. The CDR3 runs to 17 residues. Germline V gene data show CDR1 as MNHEY and CDR2 as SMNVEV (reference sequence). This CDR3 reads CASSTGDSTFNNSPLNF. The DNA for the CDR3 is TGTGCCAGCAGTACAGGGGACAGCACTTTTAATAATTCACCCCTCAACTTT.

This clonotype was recorded at least ten times. This chain links TRBV3-1 with TRBJ1-5, with D perhaps matching TRBD1 (5 bases). The germline V gene encodes CDR1 LGHDT and CDR2 YNNKEL (reference sequence). Trimming cost V 4 bases and J 4 bases, with 11 bases left between them. This CDR3 region has 14 residues. The CDR3 bases are TGTGCCAGCAGCCCTTGGGGCGGTAATCAGCCCCAGCATTTT. Its protein is CASSPWGGNQPQHF.

This clonotype appeared many times. The rearrangement links TRBV20-1 to TRBJ2-1, with D perhaps matching TRBD2 (5 bases). Trimming cost V 2 bases and J 5 bases, with 19 bases left between them. The length of the CDR3 is 16 residues. CDR1 DFQATT and CDR2 SNEGSKA come from the germline V gene (reference sequence). The CDR3 sequence: CSARHQTRSWDNEQFF. The CDR3 bases are TGCAGTGCTAGACATCAAACTAGGTCTTGGGACAATGAGCAGTTCTTC.

The chain employs TRBV11-3 and TRBJ1-1; D is undetermined. CDR3 length: 15 residues. The V gene lost 5 bases and the J gene lost 1 base, with 14 bases spanning the gap. In germline, CDR1 is SGHNT, CDR2 YENEEA. The CDR3 DNA is TGTGCCAGCAGCCAGAGTCGGCTGGGGAACACTGAAGCTTTCTTT. Translated: CASSQSRLGNTEAFF.